These 20 T cell receptor beta chains share one sample of origin, sequenced in a study of regulatory T cells in long-lasting Graves disease. iRepertoire HTBI primers and Arm-PCR of CDR3 regions built TCR beta libraries. MiXCR, run by TCRdb on the multiplex PCR reads, gives a single entry per CDR3 protein. The sample shows roughly 430,000 distinct CDR3 sequences, 16% of them seen only once. Time point: newly diagnosed GD, antithyroid drugs for less than 3 months. PBMC RNA served as the TCR library source. The sample was also reused in another study, on T cells in Graves' hyperthyroidism and ophthalmopathy.

Sequencing was performed on peripheral blood mononuclear cells (PBMCs), taken at new diagnosis, from a patient treated with antithyroid drugs. These receptors were collected from a young woman with Graves disease.

The rearrangement joins TRBV4-1 to TRBJ2-7; 11 positions agree with TRBD2. J was trimmed by 9 bases and V by 3 bases; bases with no gene match: 1. The CDR3 has 12 residues. The V gene's germline CDR1 is MGHRA and CDR2 YSYEKL. The CDR3 nucleotides are TGCGCCAGCAGCCACGGGACTAGCGGGCAGTACTTC. Translating gives CASSHGTSGQYF.

This clonotype was recorded many times. This rearrangement joins TRBV12-3 or TRBV12-4 to TRBJ1-5, with 8 bases aligning to TRBD1. After removal of 6 bases from V and 2 bases from J, the junction contained 9 bases not matched to a gene. This CDR3 comprises 16 residues. CDR3 region: CASRTTGGTRNQPQHF. CDR3 sequence (DNA): TGTGCCAGCAGAACTACAGGGGGTACACGCAATCAGCCCCAGCATTTT.

In this sample, this clonotype turned up many times. The J gene is TRBJ2-2, the V gene TRBV7-2; a weak D match, TRBD2 (5 bases). The CDR3 contains 14 residues. V shed 2 bases and J shed 6 bases, with 10 bases lying between them. Per germline, CDR1 SGHTA and CDR2 FQGNSA. The DNA of the CDR3 is TGTGCCAGCAGCTTAAATCGGGGAGCCGGGGAGCTGTTTTTT. This gives the protein CASSLNRGAGELFF.

There are many counts of this clonotype. V gene TRBV20-1 combines with J gene TRBJ2-7, with D possibly called TRBD1 or TRBD2 (6 bases each). Germline CDR1 reads DFQATT; CDR2 reads SNEGSKA (reference sequence). Trimming removed 0 bases from V and 2 bases from J, with 14 bases in between. The CDR3 sequence is 15 residues long. The CDR3 DNA reads as TGCAGTGCTAGAGATGAGGGGGGAATTGCCTACGAGCAGTACTTC. Amino acids: CSARDEGGIAYEQYF.

This rearrangement joins TRBV20-1 to TRBJ2-4; no reliable D call. This CDR3 is 12 amino acids long. Germline loops: CDR1 DFQATT, CDR2 SNEGSKA (reference sequence). V gave up 3 bases and J gave up 8 bases, with 11 bases separating them. CDR3 nucleotide sequence: TGCAGTGCTAGTAAGGCTACAGACATTCAGTACTTC. Amino acid sequence: CSASKATDIQYF.

This clonotype has just a few counts. The chain links TRBV10-3 to TRBJ2-1; D call uncertain. Germline V gene lookup returns CDR1 ENHRY and CDR2 SYGVKD. Trimming took 10 bases from V and 9 from J, leaving 13 bases between them. This CDR3 has 11 residues. CDR3 sequence: CASRDVGEQFF. The CDR3 DNA reads as TGTGCCAGCCGCGACGTAGGTGAGCAGTTCTTC.

The chain carries TRBV5-8 and TRBJ1-3, with D uncertain. CDR3 size: 11 residues. V lost 0 bases and J 8 bases, leaving 3 bases between the germline ends. From germline, CDR1 is SGHTS and CDR2 YDEGEE. Here the CDR3 DNA reads TGTGCCAGCAGCTTGGAGTACACCATATATTTT. Its protein product is CASSLEYTIYF.

This clonotype has ten or more counts. The chain uses TRBV7-2 and TRBJ1-5; no clear D. Germline loops: CDR1 SGHTA, CDR2 FQGNSA. V was pared by 4 bases and J by 6 bases, with 10 bases between. The CDR3 covers 13 residues. DNA of the CDR3: TGTGCCAGCAGCTCCGATCGGGTTCAGCCCCAGCATTTT. Encoded protein: CASSSDRVQPQHF.

This clonotype was seen many times. The chain has TRBV9 and TRBJ2-7; 8 bases map to TRBD1. J was trimmed by 6 bases and V by 2 bases; bases with no gene match: 13. The CDR3 spans 16 residues. The germline gives CDR1 SGDLS, CDR2 YYNGEE. The CDR3 region has the DNA TGTGCCAGCAGCGTCAACACAGGGGGGCGAGATGGCGAGCAGTACTTC. This sequence encodes CASSVNTGGRDGEQYF. Full variable domain (missing parts from reference TRBV9 and TRBJ2-7): DSGVTQTPKHLITATGQRVTLRCSPRSGDLSVYWYQQSLDQGLQFLIQYYNGEERAKGNILERFSAQQFPDLHSELNLSSLELGDSALYFCASSVNTGGRDGEQYFGPGTRLTVT.

To note about this clonotype: One end of the junction is discordant with germline, which a read error may explain. J is TRBJ2-4 and V is TRBV6-5; the match to TRBD1 covers 7 bases. Germline loops: CDR1 MNHEY, CDR2 SVGAGI. This CDR3 spans 14 amino acids. Written as DNA, the CDR3 is TGTGCCTGCAGTTACAAGGACAGGCTGGACATTCAGTACTTC. This gives the protein CACSYKDRLDIQYF.

Only a few counts were recorded for this clonotype. The chain has TRBV30 and TRBJ2-3; D is undetermined. Germline CDR1 and CDR2: GTSNPN and SVGIG (reference sequence). This CDR3 has 18 residues. Trimming cost V 5 bases and J 4 bases, with 28 bases left between them. CDR3 sequence: CAWFPGRRRFDAADTQYF. DNA of the CDR3: TGTGCCTGGTTCCCCGGGCGTCGAAGGTTCGACGCTGCAGATACGCAGTATTTT.

The DNA of the CDR3 is TGTGCCATCAGCGACAGTTTTGCCGAAAAACTGTTTTTT. Amino acids: CAISDSFAEKLFF. The V and J genes are TRBV10-3 and TRBJ1-4; D may be TRBD1 (5 bases). V was trimmed by 6 bases and J by 8 bases, leaving 13 bases between them. The CDR3 runs to 13 residues. Germline assignment: CDR1 ENHRY and CDR2 SYGVKD.

The chain joins TRBV7-6 to TRBJ2-7; either TRBD1 or TRBD2 may supply D (6 bases each). Trimming removed 8 bases from V and 1 base from J, with 18 bases in between. Germline lookup yields CDR1 SGHVS and CDR2 FNYEAQ. This CDR3 has 15 residues. CDR3 in amino acids: CASGPRRDKSYEQYF. The CDR3 DNA reads as TGTGCCAGCGGCCCCCGGCGGGACAAATCCTACGAGCAGTACTTC.

This clonotype was recorded a few times. The V call is TRBV10-3, the J call TRBJ2-7; TRBD1 agrees at 8 bases. The CDR3 is made up of 17 amino acids. The V gene end was trimmed by 2 bases and the J gene end by 3 bases; junction bases not matched to a gene: 12. Germline CDR1 ENHRY, CDR2 SYGVKD. The CDR3 bases are TGTGCCATCAGTGAGGGTCCCGGGACAGGTTCAGACTACGAGCAGTACTTC. It translates to CAISEGPGTGSDYEQYF.

This clonotype has at least ten counts. The V call is TRBV10-1, the J call TRBJ2-7; 8 bases line up with TRBD2. The trim removed 0 bases at V and 6 bases at J, leaving 4 bases unmatched. CDR3 length: 14 residues. Germline V gene data show CDR1 as WNHNN and CDR2 as SYGVQD (reference sequence). In DNA, the CDR3 is TGCGCCAGCAGTGAGTCGACTGGGACTAGCGAGCAGTACTTC. It is translated as CASSESTGTSEQYF.

This clonotype was seen at least ten times. This rearrangement joins TRBV20-1 to TRBJ2-5; D not resolved. The CDR3 spans 14 residues. The germline gives CDR1 DFQATT, CDR2 SNEGSKA (reference sequence). Trimming cost V 0 bases and J 3 bases, with 11 bases left between them. CDR3 sequence: CSARDPGGEETQYF. CDR3 DNA: TGCAGTGCTAGAGACCCGGGCGGAGAAGAGACCCAGTACTTC.

There are a few counts of this clonotype. The chain joins TRBV14 to TRBJ2-1; D may be TRBD1 or TRBD2 (6 bases each). Between the trimmed V and J ends, which lost 1 base and 6 bases, there was a span of 19 bases. CDR1 is SGHDN and CDR2 is FVKESK in the germline V gene. The CDR3 spans 17 residues. The CDR3: CASSQGAGTRKVNEQFF. CDR3 DNA: TGTGCCAGCAGCCAAGGTGCGGGGACAAGGAAAGTCAATGAGCAGTTCTTC.

At least ten counts were recorded for this clonotype. The chain joins TRBV5-6 to TRBJ2-7; 11 bases are a match to TRBD2. CDR1 is SGHDT and CDR2 is YYEEEE in the germline V gene. The CDR3 loop spans 18 amino acids. The V segment lost 3 bases and the J segment 2 bases; nucleotides outside the gene matches: 13. CDR3 protein: CASSSLTSGTGPTYEQYF. For the CDR3, the DNA is TGTGCCAGCAGCTCGTTGACTAGCGGGACGGGCCCGACCTACGAGCAGTACTTC.

For this clonotype: A far larger clone is only one base removed, so a read error is likely. The V and J genes are TRBV7-2 and TRBJ2-1; 8 bases agree with TRBD1. Germline V gives CDR1 SGHTA, CDR2 FQGNSA. V trimming: 0 bases; J trimming: 10 bases; junction bases outside the gene matches: 8. This CDR3 has 15 amino acids. In DNA form, the CDR3 reads TGTGCCAGCAGCTTAGCTCCGAACAGGGGGTACGAGCAGTTCTTC. Residues: CASSLAPNRGYEQFF.

The gene calls are TRBV20-1 and TRBJ2-3; D gene unclear. Germline lookup yields CDR1 DFQATT and CDR2 SNEGSKA (reference sequence). This CDR3 is 15 amino acids long. With 0 bases removed from V and 3 bases from J, the gap between germline ends came to 13 bases. The CDR3 protein is CSARDPGFDTDTQYF. The CDR3 DNA is TGCAGTGCTAGAGATCCCGGGTTCGATACAGATACGCAGTATTTT.